Below, 4 T cell receptor beta chains from the same sample are listed, as sequenced in a study of cytomegalovirus exposure and HLA in healthy donors. PCR amplification relied on 60 Vbeta primers (plus 13 Jbeta primers). Sequencing used immunoSEQ multiplex PCR; TCRdb keeps in-frame clones, though not all of them. There are about 140,000 clones in the sample; roughly 80% occur only once, and 1.2% lies in the top ten. Sequences were obtained from PBMCs. The origin of the receptors is a female donor in good health and CMV-seronegative.

Remarks on this clone: The identical CDR3 is also encoded by other nucleotide sequences in the sample. The CDR3 DNA reads TGTGCCAGCAGCTTAACCGGAGTGAACACTGAAGCTTTCTTT. It translates to CASSLTGVNTEAFF. The chain joins TRBV7-9 to TRBJ1-1, with D uncertain. Trimming took off 2 bases at V and 0 bases at J, with 7 bases between the two ends. The CDR3 totals 14 residues. Germline-derived CDR1 and CDR2 are SEHNR and FQNEAQ (reference sequence).

This clone turned up a few times. The chain combines TRBV2 with TRBJ1-1, with a tentative D call TRBD1 (6 bases). In germline, CDR1 is SNHLY, CDR2 FYNNEI. The V gene lost 5 bases and the J gene lost 5 bases, with 18 bases spanning the gap. This CDR3 comprises 15 residues. In DNA, the CDR3 is TGTGCCAGCAGTAAACCGGGACACCCATATACTGAAGCTTTCTTT. It specifies CASSKPGHPYTEAFF. Full variable domain (outside the CDR3, taken from reference TRBV2 and TRBJ1-1): EPEVTQTPSHQVTQMGQEVILRCVPISNHLYFYWYRQILGQKVEFLVSFYNNEISEKSEIFDDQFSVERPDGSNFTLKIRSTKLEDSAMYFCASSKPGHPYTEAFFGQGTRLTVV.

The chain links TRBV28 to TRBJ1-2, with 9 bases that match TRBD1. The CDR3 covers 16 residues. Germline loops: CDR1 MDHEN, CDR2 SYDVKM. V was pared by 3 bases and J by 4 bases, with 9 bases of the junction left unmatched. CDR3 nucleotides: TGTGCCAGCAGTTTGGGGCACGGGACAGGGTTCTATGGCTACACCTTC. It specifies CASSLGHGTGFYGYTF.

As regards this clone: The same CDR3 is also encoded by other DNA sequences in this sample. This chain joins TRBV30 and TRBJ1-2; D gene uncertain. Trimming pared 0 bases from V and 8 bases from J, leaving 19 bases between. The CDR3 is made up of 15 amino acids. Germline V gives CDR1 GTSNPN, CDR2 SVGIG (reference sequence). CDR3: CAWSVPSLAWSGYTF. CDR3 nucleotide sequence: TGTGCCTGGAGTGTACCCAGCCTCGCATGGAGCGGCTACACCTTC.